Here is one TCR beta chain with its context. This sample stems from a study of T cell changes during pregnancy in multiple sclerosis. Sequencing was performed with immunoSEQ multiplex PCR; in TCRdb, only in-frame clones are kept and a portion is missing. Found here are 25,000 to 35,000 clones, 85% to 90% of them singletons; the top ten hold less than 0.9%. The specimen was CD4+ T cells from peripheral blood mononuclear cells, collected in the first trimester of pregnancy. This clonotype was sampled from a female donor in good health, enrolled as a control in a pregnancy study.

CDR3 bases: TGTGCCAGCAATCCCCCCGGAGGGTCGGTAAGGATGAACACTGAAGCTTTCTTT. Its translation: CASNPPGGSVRMNTEAFF. V and J are TRBV28 and TRBJ1-1; D unresolved. Germline V gives CDR1 MDHEN, CDR2 SYDVKM. The CDR3 is made up of 18 amino acids. V lost 7 bases, J lost 0 bases, and 24 bases lay in between.